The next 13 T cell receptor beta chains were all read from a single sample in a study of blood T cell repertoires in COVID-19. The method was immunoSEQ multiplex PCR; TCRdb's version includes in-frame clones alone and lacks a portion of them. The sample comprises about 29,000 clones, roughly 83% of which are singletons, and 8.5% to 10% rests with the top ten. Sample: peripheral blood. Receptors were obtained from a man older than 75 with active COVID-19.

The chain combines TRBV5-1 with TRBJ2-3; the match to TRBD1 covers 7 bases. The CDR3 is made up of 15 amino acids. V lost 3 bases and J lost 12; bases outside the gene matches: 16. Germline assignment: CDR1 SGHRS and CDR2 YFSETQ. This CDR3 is CASSSGQSFSDPQYF. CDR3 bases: TGCGCCAGCAGCTCGGGACAGTCTTTTTCAGATCCCCAGTATTTT. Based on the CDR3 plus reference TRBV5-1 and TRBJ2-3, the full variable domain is KAGVTQTPRYLIKTRGQQVTLSCSPISGHRSVSWYQQTPGQGLQFLFEYFSETQRNKGNFPGRFSGRQFSNSRSEMNVSTLELGDSALYLCASSSGQSFSDPQYFGPGTRLTVL.

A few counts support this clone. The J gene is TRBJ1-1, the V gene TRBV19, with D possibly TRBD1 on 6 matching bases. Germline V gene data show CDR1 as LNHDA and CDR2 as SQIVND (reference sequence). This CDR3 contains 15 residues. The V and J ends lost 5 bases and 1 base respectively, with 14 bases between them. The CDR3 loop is CASSPEQGRNTEAFF. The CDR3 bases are TGTGCCAGTAGTCCTGAACAGGGTAGGAACACTGAAGCTTTCTTT.

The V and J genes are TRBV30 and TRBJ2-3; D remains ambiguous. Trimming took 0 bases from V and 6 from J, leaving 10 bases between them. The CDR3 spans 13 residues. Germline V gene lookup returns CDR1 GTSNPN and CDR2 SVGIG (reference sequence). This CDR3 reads CAWSVRSKDTQYF. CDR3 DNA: TGTGCCTGGAGTGTACGGAGCAAGGATACGCAGTATTTT.

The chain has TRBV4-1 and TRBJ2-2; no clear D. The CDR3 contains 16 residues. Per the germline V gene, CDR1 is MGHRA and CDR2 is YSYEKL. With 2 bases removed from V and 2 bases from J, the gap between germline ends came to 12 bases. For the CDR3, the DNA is TGCGCCAGCAGCCAACGGTCTGCGCCTAACACCGGGGAGCTGTTTTTT. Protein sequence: CASSQRSAPNTGELFF.

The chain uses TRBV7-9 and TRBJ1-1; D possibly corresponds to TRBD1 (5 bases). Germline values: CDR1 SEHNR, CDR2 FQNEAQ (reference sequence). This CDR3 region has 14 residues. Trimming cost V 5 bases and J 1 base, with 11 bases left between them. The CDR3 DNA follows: TGTGCCAGCAGCCTAATGGGGCAGAACACTGAAGCTTTCTTT. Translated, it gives CASSLMGQNTEAFF.

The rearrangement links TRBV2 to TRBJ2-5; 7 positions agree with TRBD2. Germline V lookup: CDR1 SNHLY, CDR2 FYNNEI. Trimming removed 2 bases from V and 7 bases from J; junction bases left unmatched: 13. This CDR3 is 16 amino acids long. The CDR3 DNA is TGTGCCAGCAGTGAAAACCGCCTAGCGGTCGGAGGGACCCAGTACTTC. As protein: CASSENRLAVGGTQYF.

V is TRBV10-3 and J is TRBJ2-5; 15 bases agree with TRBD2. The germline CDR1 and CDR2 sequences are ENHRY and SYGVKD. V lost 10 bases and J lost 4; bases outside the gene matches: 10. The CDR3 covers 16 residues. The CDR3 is CATLTGTSGGRETQYF. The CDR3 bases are TGTGCCACCCTTACCGGGACTAGCGGGGGGCGAGAGACCCAGTACTTC.

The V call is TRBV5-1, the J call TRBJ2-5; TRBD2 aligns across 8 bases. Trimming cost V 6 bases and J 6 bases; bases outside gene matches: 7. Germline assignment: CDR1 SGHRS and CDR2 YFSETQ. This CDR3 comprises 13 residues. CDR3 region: CASKISGGKTQYF. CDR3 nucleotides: TGCGCCAGCAAAATCAGCGGGGGAAAGACCCAGTACTTC.

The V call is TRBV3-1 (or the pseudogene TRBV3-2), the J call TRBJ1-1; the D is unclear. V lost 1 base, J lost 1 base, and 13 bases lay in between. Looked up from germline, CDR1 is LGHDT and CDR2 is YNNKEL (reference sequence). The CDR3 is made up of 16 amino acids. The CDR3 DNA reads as TGTGCCAGCAGCCAAGCGGCGCAGGTGAGGAACACTGAAGCTTTCTTT. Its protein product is CASSQAAQVRNTEAFF.

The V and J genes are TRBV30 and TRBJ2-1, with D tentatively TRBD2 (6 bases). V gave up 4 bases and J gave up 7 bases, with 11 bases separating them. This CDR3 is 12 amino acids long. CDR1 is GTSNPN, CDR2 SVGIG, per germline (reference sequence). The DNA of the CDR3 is TGTGCCTGGAAATCTGGGGGGAATGAGCAGTTCTTC. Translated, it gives CAWKSGGNEQFF.

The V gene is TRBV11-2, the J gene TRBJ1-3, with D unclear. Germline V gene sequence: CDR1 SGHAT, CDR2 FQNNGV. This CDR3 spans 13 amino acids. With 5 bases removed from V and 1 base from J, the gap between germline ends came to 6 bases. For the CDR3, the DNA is TGTGCCAGCAGCCAAGCTTCTGGAAACACCATATATTTT. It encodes CASSQASGNTIYF. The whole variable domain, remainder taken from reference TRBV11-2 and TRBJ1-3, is EAGVAQSPRYKIIEKRQSVAFWCNPISGHATLYWYQQILGQGPKLLIQFQNNGVVDDSQLPKDRFSAERLKGVDSTLKIQPAKLEDSAVYLCASSQASGNTIYFGEGSWLTVV.

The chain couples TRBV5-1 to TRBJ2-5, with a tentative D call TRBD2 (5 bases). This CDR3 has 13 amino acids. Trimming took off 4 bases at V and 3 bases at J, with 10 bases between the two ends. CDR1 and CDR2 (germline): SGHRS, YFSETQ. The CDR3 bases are TGCGCCAGCAGCAAGGACGGGAAAGAGACCCAGTACTTC. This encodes CASSKDGKETQYF.

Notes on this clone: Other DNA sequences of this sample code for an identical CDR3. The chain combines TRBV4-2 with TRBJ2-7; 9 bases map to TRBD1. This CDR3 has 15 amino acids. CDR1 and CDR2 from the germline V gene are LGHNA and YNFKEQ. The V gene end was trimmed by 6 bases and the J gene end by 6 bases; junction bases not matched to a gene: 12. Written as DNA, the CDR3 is TGTGCCAGCAGTGGACGGACAGGGGTCTTTTTCGAGCAGTACTTC. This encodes CASSGRTGVFFEQYF.